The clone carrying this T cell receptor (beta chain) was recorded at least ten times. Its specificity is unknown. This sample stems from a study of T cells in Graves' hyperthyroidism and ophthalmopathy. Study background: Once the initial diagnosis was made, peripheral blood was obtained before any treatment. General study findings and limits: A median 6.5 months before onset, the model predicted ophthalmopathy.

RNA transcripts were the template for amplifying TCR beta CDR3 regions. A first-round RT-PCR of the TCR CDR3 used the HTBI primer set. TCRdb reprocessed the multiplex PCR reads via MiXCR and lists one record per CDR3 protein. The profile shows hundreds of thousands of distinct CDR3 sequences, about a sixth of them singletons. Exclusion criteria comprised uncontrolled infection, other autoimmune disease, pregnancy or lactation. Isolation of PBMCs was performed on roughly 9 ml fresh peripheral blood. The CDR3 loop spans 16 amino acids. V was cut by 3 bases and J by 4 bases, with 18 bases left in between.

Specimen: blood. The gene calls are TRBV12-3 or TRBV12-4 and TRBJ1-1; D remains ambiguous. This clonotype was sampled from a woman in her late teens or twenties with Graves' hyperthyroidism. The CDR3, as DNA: TGTGCCAGCAGTTTTGCAGGAATAGGACCGGGCACTGAAGCTTTCTTT. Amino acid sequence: CASSFAGIGPGTEAFF.